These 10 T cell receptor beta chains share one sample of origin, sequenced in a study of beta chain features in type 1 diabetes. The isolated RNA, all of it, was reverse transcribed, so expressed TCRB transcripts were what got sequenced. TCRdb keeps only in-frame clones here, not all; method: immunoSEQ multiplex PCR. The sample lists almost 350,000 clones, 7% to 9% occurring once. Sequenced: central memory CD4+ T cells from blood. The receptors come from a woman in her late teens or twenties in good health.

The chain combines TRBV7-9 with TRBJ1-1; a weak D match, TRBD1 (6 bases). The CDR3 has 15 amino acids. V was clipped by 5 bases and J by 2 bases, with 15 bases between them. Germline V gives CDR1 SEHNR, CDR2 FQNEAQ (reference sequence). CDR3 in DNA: TGTGCCAGCAGCCAGACAGGAATAATCAACACTGAAGCTTTCTTT. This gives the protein CASSQTGIINTEAFF.

CDR3 in amino acids: CASSFGQGREKLFF. CDR3 in DNA: TGCGCCAGCAGCTTCGGACAGGGCCGAGAAAAACTGTTTTTT. The J gene is TRBJ1-4, the V gene TRBV5-1; 8 bases are shared with TRBD1. This CDR3 comprises 14 residues. V lost 2 bases to trimming and J lost 8 bases; unmatched junction nucleotides: 5. CDR1 is SGHRS, CDR2 YFSETQ, per germline.

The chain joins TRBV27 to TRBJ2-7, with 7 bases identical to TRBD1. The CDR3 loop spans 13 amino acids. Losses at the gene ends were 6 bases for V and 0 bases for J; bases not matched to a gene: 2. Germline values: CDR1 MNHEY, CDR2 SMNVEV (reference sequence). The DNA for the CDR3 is TGTGCCAGCAGGGGGACAGCCTCCTACGAGCAGTACTTC. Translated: CASRGTASYEQYF.

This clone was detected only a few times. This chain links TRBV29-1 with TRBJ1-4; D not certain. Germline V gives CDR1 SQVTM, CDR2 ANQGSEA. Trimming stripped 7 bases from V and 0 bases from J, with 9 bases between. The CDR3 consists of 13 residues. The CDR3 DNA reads TGCAGCGCAGTGGCATCAACTAATGAAAAACTGTTTTTT. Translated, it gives CSAVASTNEKLFF.

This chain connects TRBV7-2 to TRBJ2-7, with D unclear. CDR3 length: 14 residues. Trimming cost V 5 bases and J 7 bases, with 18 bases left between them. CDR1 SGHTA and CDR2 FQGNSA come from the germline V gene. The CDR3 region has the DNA TGTGCCAGCAGCGTCGTGAGGCTAATGGGAGAGCAGTACTTC. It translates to CASSVVRLMGEQYF.

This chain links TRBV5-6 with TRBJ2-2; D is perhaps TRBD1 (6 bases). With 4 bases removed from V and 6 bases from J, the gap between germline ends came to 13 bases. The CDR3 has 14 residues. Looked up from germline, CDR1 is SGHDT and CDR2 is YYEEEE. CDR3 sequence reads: CASSQIQGAGELFF. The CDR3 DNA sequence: TGTGCCAGCAGCCAGATACAGGGCGCCGGGGAGCTGTTTTTT.

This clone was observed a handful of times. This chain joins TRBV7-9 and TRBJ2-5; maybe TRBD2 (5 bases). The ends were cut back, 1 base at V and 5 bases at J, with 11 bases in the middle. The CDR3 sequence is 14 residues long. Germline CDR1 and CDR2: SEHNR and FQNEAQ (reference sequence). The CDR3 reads CASSLVVGSETQYF. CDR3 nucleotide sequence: TGTGCCAGCAGCTTAGTCGTAGGGAGCGAGACCCAGTACTTC.

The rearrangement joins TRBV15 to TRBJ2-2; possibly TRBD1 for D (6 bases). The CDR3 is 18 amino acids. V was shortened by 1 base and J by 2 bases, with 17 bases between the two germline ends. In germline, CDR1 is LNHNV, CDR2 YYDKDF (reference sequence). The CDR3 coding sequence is TGTGCCACCAGCAGAGGGGTCACAGGGCCGAGTAACACCGGGGAGCTGTTTTTT. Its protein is CATSRGVTGPSNTGELFF.

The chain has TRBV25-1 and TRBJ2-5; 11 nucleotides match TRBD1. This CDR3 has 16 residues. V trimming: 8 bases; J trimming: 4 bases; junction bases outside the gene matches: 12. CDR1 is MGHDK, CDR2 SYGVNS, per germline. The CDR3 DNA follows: TGTGCCAGCGCCCTCTCCGGGACAGGGGGGGTAGAGACCCAGTACTTC. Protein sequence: CASALSGTGGVETQYF.

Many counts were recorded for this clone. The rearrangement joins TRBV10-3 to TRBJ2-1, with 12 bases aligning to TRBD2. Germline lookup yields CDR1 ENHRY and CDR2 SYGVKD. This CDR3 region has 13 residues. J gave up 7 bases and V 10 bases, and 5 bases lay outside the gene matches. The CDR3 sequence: CATGLAGGNEQFF. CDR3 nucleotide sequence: TGTGCCACCGGTCTAGCGGGAGGGAATGAGCAGTTCTTC.